This T cell receptor (beta chain) was captured by sequencing in a study of response to subunit inactivated influenza vaccine (dated by TCRdb to 2017 to 2018). General notes on the study: Deep quantitative T cell receptor repertoire profiling was used in the study to track responses to a trivalent subunit inactivated influenza vaccine. General conclusions and limits of the study: The authors suggested that each seasonal influenza vaccination may recruit only a limited number of new T cells.

The library relied on RT-PCR. Sequenced on an Illumina HiSeq 2500. Clones were called with MiXCR by TCRdb after fastp trimmed the public reads at Q25, and only in-frame beta chains were retained. CDR3 protein sequences are deduplicated, and each keeps its most common genes and DNA. The sample table records hundreds of thousands of distinct CDR3 sequences; 14% of these occur just once. Clones ranked in the top ten supply around 6.5% of the sample. A distance of 13 bases separates the germline ends of V and J, which lose 0 bases and 7 bases respectively. The germline V gene encodes CDR1 SQVTM and CDR2 ANQGSEA. The CDR3 holds 13 amino acids from the cysteine to the phenylalanine. Only the CDR3 DNA is retained, 39 bases long and in frame from the first base. This clonotype was seen at least ten times. What this receptor recognizes is not known. The record has no base qualities; no much larger clone is one base away.

This TCR was sampled from a man aged 50-59 years who received an inactivated influenza vaccine. Donor details come from another sample of the same person, matched by shared clones. Sample: PBMCs from blood, taken 14 to 15 days before vaccination. Rearrangement joined TRBV29-1 to TRBJ2-7; the D segment could be TRBD2, given 5 matching bases. In nucleotide form, the sequence is TGCAGCGTTGAAGAGTACGGGATGAGGGAGCAGTACTTC. This codes for CSVEEYGMREQYF.